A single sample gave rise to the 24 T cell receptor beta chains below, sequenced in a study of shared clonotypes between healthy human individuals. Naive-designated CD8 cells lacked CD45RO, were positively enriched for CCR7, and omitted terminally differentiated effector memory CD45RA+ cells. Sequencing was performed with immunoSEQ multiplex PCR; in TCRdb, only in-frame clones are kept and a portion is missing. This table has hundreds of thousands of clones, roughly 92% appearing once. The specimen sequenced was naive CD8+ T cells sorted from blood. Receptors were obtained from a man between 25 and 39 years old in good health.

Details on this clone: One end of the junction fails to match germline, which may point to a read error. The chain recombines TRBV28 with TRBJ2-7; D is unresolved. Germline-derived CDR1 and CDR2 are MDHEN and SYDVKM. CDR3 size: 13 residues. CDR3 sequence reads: CASSFPRVDRPHF. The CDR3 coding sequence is TGTGCCAGCAGTTTCCCTCGCGTTGACCGACCGCACTTC.

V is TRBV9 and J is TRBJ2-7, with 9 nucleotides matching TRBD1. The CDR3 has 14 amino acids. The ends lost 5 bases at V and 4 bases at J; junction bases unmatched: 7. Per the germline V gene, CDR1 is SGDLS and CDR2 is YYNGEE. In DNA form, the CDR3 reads TGTGCCAGCAGTTTAGGGACAGGGAAATACGAGCAGTACTTC. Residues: CASSLGTGKYEQYF.

Here the CDR3 reads CASSPEGSGRDQETQYF. The CDR3 bases are TGTGCCAGCAGCCCCGAGGGGAGCGGGAGGGATCAAGAGACCCAGTACTTC. V is TRBV7-9 and J is TRBJ2-5; 10 nucleotides align to TRBD2. Germline loops: CDR1 SEHNR, CDR2 FQNEAQ (reference sequence). CDR3 length: 17 residues. Germline trimming cut 5 bases from V and 2 bases from J; bases unmatched to any gene: 11.

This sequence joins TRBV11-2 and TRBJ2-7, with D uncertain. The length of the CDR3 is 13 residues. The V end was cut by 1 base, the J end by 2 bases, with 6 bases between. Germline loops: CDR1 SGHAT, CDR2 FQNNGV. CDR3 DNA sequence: TGTGCCAGCAGCTTAGGTCTACCCTACGAGCAGTACTTC. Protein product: CASSLGLPYEQYF.

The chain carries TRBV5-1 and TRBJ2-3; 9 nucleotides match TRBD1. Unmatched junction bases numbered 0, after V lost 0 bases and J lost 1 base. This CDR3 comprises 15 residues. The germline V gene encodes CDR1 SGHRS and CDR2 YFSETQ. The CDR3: CASSLGDRGTDTQYF. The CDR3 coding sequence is TGCGCCAGCAGCTTGGGGGACAGGGGCACAGATACGCAGTATTTT.

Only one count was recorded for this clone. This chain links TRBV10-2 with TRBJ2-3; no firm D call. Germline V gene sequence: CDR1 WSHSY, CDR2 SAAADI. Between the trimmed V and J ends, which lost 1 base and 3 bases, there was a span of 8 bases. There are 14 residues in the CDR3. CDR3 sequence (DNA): TGCGCCAGCAGTGAGTTAGGCCTGACAGATACGCAGTATTTT. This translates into CASSELGLTDTQYF.

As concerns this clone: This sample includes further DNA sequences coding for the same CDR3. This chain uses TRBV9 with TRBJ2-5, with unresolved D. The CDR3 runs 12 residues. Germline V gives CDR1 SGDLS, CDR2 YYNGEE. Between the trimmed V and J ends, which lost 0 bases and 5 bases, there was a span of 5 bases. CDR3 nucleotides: TGTGCCAGCAGCGTAGGTGGTGAGACCCAGTACTTC. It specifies CASSVGGETQYF.

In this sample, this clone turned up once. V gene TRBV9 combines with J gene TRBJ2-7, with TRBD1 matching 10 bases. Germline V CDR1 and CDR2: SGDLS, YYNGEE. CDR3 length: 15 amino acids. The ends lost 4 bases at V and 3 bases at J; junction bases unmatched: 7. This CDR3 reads CASSLRDRGLYEQYF. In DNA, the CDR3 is TGTGCCAGCAGCCTAAGGGACAGGGGCCTCTACGAGCAGTACTTC. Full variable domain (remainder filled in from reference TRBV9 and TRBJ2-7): DSGVTQTPKHLITATGQRVTLRCSPRSGDLSVYWYQQSLDQGLQFLIQYYNGEERAKGNILERFSAQQFPDLHSELNLSSLELGDSALYFCASSLRDRGLYEQYFGPGTRLTVT.

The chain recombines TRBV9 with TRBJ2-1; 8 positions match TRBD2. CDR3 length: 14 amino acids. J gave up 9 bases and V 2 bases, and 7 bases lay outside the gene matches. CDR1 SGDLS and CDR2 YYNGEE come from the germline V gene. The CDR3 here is CASSVSGSLGEQFF. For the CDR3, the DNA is TGTGCCAGCAGCGTCAGCGGGAGTTTGGGTGAGCAGTTCTTC. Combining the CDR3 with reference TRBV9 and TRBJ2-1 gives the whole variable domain DSGVTQTPKHLITATGQRVTLRCSPRSGDLSVYWYQQSLDQGLQFLIQYYNGEERAKGNILERFSAQQFPDLHSELNLSSLELGDSALYFCASSVSGSLGEQFFGPGTRLTVL.

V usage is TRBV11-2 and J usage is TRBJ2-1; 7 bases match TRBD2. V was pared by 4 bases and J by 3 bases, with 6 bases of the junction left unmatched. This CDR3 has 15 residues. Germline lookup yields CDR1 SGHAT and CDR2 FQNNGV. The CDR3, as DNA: TGTGCCAGCAGCTCTTCTAGCGGAAACTACAATGAGCAGTTCTTC. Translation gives CASSSSSGNYNEQFF.

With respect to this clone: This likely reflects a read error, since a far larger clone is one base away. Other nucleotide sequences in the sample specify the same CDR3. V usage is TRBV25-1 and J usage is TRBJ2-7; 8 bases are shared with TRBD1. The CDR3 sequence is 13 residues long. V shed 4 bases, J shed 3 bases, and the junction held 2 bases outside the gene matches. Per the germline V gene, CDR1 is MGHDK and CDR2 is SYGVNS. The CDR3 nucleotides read TGTGCCAGCAGTGCCGGGACAGGCTACGAGCAGTACTTC. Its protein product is CASSAGTGYEQYF.

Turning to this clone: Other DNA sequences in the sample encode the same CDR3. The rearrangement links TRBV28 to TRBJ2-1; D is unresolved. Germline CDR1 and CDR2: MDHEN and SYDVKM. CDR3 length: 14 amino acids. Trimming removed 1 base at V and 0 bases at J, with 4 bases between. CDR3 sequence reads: CASSLSSSYNEQFF. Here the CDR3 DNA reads TGTGCCAGCAGTTTATCTAGCTCCTACAATGAGCAGTTCTTC. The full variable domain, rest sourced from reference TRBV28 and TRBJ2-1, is DVKVTQSSRYLVKRTGEKVFLECVQDMDHENMFWYRQDPGLGLRLIYFSYDVKMKEKGDIPEGYSVSREKKERFSLILESASTNQTSMYLCASSLSSSYNEQFFGPGTRLTVL.

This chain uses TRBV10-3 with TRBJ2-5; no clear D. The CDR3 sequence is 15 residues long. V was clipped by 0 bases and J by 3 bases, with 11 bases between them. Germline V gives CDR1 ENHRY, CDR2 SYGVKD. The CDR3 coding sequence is TGTGCCATCAGTGAGTCTGGTGGGGTGAAAGAGACCCAGTACTTC. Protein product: CAISESGGVKETQYF.

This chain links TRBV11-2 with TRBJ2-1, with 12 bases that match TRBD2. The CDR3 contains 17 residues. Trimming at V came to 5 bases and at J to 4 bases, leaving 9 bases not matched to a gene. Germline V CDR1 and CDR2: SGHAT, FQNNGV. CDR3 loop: CASSRPGLAGIYNEQFF. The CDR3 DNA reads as TGTGCCAGCAGCCGTCCCGGACTAGCGGGAATATACAATGAGCAGTTCTTC.

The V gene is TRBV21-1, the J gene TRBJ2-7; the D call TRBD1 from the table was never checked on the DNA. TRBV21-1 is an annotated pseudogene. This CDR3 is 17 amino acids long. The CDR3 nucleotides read TGTGCCAGCAGCAAAAAAAGATGGGACCAGGGGGCGGGCGAGCAGTACTTC. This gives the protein CASSKKRWDQGAGEQYF.

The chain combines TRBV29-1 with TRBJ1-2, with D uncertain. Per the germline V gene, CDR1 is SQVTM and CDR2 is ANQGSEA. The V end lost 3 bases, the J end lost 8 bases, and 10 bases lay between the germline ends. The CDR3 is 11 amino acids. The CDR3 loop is CSVDYSTGYTF. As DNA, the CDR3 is TGCAGCGTTGACTACAGCACAGGCTACACCTTC.

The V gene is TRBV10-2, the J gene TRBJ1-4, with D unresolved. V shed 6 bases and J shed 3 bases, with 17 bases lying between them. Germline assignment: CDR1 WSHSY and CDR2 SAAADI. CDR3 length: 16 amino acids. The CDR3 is CASSKLGPAANEKLFF. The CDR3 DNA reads TGCGCCAGCAGCAAACTAGGGCCAGCGGCTAATGAAAAACTGTTTTTT.

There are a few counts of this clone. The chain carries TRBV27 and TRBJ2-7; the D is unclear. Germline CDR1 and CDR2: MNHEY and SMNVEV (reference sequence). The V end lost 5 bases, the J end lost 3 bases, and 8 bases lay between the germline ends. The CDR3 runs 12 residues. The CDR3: CASSITGYEQYF. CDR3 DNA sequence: TGTGCCAGCAGTATTACTGGCTACGAGCAGTACTTC.

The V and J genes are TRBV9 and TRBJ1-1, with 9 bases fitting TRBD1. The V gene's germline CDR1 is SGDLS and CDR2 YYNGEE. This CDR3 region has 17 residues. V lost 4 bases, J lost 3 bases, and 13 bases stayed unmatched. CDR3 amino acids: CASSIAGTGTFDTEAFF. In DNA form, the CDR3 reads TGTGCCAGCAGCATCGCCGGGACAGGGACTTTCGACACTGAAGCTTTCTTT.

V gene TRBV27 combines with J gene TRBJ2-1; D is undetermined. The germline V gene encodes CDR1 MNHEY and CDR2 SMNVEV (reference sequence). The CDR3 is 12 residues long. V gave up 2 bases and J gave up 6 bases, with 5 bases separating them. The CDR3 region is CASSLRANEQFF. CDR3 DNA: TGTGCCAGCAGTTTAAGGGCCAATGAGCAGTTCTTC.

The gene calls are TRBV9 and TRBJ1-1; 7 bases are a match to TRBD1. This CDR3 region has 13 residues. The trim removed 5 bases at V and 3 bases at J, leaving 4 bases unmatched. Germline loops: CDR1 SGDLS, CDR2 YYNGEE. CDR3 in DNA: TGTGCCAGCAGAGCCACAGGGGACACTGAAGCTTTCTTT. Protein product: CASRATGDTEAFF.

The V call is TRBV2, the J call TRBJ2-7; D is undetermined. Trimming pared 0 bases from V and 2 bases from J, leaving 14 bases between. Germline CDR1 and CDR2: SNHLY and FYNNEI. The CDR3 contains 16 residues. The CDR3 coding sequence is TGTGCCAGCAGTGAAGCAGCGCCCAGGCCCCCCTACGAGCAGTACTTC. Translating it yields CASSEAAPRPPYEQYF.

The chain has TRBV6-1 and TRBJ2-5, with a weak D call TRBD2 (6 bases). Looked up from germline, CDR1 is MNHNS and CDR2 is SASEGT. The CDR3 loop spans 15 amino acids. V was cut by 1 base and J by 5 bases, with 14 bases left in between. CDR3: CASSEDIGTGETQYF. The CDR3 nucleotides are TGTGCCAGCAGTGAAGATATAGGGACTGGGGAGACCCAGTACTTC.

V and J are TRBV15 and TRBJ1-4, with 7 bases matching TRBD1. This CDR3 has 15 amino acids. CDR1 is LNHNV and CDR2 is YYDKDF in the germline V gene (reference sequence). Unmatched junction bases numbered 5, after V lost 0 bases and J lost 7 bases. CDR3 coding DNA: TGTGCCACCAGCAGAGACAGGGGGGATCCTGAAAAACTGTTTTTT. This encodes CATSRDRGDPEKLFF.